This record looks at one T cell receptor (beta chain) sequence and its context. Its antigen remains unidentified. No base quality information exists; no much larger clone differs at one position. The sample comes from a study of metastatic and nonmetastatic thyroid tumors (dated by TCRdb to 2019 to 2021). A note on the overall study: Repertoires from peripheral blood and from tumor or nodule tissue samples of malignant and benign thyroid patients were compared. On the study overall, not on this receptor specifically: In both blood and tumor samples, malignant tumors were reported to have significantly higher TCR beta diversity than benign nodules.

No treatment had been received by any patient before thyroid surgery. Using T-cell receptor beta sequencing, the study looked back at clinical samples from patients collected from about 2011 to 2018. The library was built by means of PCR. For sequencing, an Illumina HiSeq 4000 was employed. High-throughput sequencing was used to profile the TCR beta-chain CDR3 region of each patient. In the original analysis: A classifier to discriminate distant-metastatic papillary thyroid cancer patients was built from CDR3 differences across clinicopathological groups. The Shannon index was used to assess repertoire diversity, and the Morisita-Horn index was used to assess tumor-blood repertoire similarity. TCRdb reprocessing: public reads trimmed at Q25 with fastp, clones called with MiXCR, in-frame beta chains kept. The V and J calls, along with clone size, are taken from TCRdb and not from the paper's own processing. This sample lists roughly 70,000 clones; less than 20% were detected once. The ten largest clones add up to 9.5% to 15% of the sample.

The TCR comes from a female donor with papillary thyroid cancer or a benign thyroid nodule (not recorded which). Some clones in this sample may be carry-over from other donors' samples. Sequenced material: blood.

The DNA sequence is as follows: TGTGCCAGCAGCTTAGCGCTCCTAGCGGGAGGGGACGAGCAGTACTTC. This codes for CASSLALLAGGDEQYF. The chain links TRBV7-2 with TRBJ2-7, with 12 bases matching TRBD2. In the germline V gene, CDR1 corresponds to SGHTA and CDR2 to FQGNSA. The CDR3 contains 16 residues, cysteine and phenylalanine counted. The entry retains the CDR3 DNA only, 48 bases that are in frame from base 1. Trimmed from V: 0 bases; trimmed from J: 5 bases; junction bases lacking a gene match: 5.